The 8 T cell receptor beta chains presented below share a single source sample, sequenced in a study of breast tumors, draining lymph nodes, adjacent tissues. Using its own MiXCR run on the multiplex PCR reads, TCRdb lists one record per CDR3 protein. The repertoire holds 100,000 or so distinct CDR3 sequences, with about 20% as singletons. The lymph nodes were axillary draining lymph nodes from breast cancer patients. The sequencing sample was made of axillary lymph node tissue. These receptors came from a female donor with breast cancer. Some clones in this sample may be carry-over from other donors' samples.

The sample holds many counts of this clonotype. V usage is TRBV12-3 or TRBV12-4 and J usage is TRBJ2-3, with 7 positions matching TRBD2. J lost 3 bases, V lost 3 bases, and 3 bases had no gene match. This CDR3 is 14 amino acids long. The CDR3 is CASSLRGMTDTQYF. The CDR3 DNA reads TGTGCCAGCAGTTTGCGGGGGATGACAGATACGCAGTATTTT.

This clonotype was recorded at least ten times. DNA of the CDR3: TGCAGTGCTAGGCCCATTACGACAGTTTACGAGCAGTACTTC. This codes for CSARPITTVYEQYF. The chain carries TRBV20-1 and TRBJ2-7; a possible D gene is TRBD1 (5 bases). Germline CDR1 reads DFQATT; CDR2 reads SNEGSKA (reference sequence). With 3 bases removed from V and 4 bases from J, the gap between germline ends came to 16 bases. The CDR3 has 14 residues.

The V and J genes are TRBV4-1 and TRBJ1-1, with D uncertain. V was trimmed by 1 base and J by 0 bases, leaving 9 bases between them. The CDR3 covers 15 residues. CDR1 and CDR2 from the germline V gene are MGHRA and YSYEKL. The DNA for the CDR3 is TGCGCCAGCAGCCAAGGAGACGGTATGAACACTGAAGCTTTCTTT. Its protein is CASSQGDGMNTEAFF.

The chain employs TRBV13 and TRBJ2-2, with 7 bases that match TRBD1. J was trimmed by 5 bases and V by 7 bases; bases with no gene match: 13. Germline V lookup: CDR1 PRHDT, CDR2 FYEKMQ (reference sequence). This CDR3 is built from 16 residues. This chain's CDR3 is CASKGTATGRTGELFF. CDR3 bases: TGTGCCAGCAAGGGGACAGCGACCGGTCGGACCGGGGAGCTGTTTTTT.

In its sample, this clonotype was seen many times. The CDR3 here is CASSLGFGPGISYEQYF. CDR3 coding DNA: TGTGCCAGCAGCTTAGGGTTTGGGCCCGGGATATCCTACGAGCAGTACTTC. The chain employs TRBV7-8 and TRBJ2-7; D is possibly TRBD2 (5 bases). The V gene lost 1 base and the J gene lost 1 base, with 17 bases spanning the gap. Per germline, CDR1 SGHVS and CDR2 FQNEAQ. The CDR3 runs 17 residues.

J is TRBJ2-2 and V is TRBV30, with 8 nucleotides matching TRBD2. Per the germline V gene, CDR1 is GTSNPN and CDR2 is SVGIG (reference sequence). Losses at the gene ends were 5 bases for V and 1 base for J; bases not matched to a gene: 9. The CDR3 runs to 16 residues. CDR3 in DNA: TGTGCCTGGCGCCACCCCACTAGCGGGAACACCGGGGAGCTGTTTTTT. This translates into CAWRHPTSGNTGELFF.

This chain connects TRBV5-4 to TRBJ2-3; TRBD2 might be the D (6 bases). Germline V CDR1 and CDR2: SGHNT, YYREEE (reference sequence). The CDR3 loop spans 13 amino acids. The V and J ends lost 4 bases and 5 bases respectively, with 11 bases between them. DNA for the CDR3: TGTGCCAGCAGCCGACAGACTAGAGATACGCAGTATTTT. It yields the protein CASSRQTRDTQYF.

The table lists this clonotype with many counts. The chain carries TRBV27 and TRBJ1-6; 7 bases agree with TRBD1. Trimming removed 5 bases from V and 9 bases from J; junction bases left unmatched: 7. This CDR3 spans 14 amino acids. The germline CDR1 and CDR2 sequences are MNHEY and SMNVEV (reference sequence). The DNA for the CDR3 is TGTGCCAGCAGTCTTAGGACAGGTGGTTCACCCCTCCACTTT. Amino acids: CASSLRTGGSPLHF.